This record concerns one TCR beta chain sequence. The data are from a study of blood T cells in healthy people across ages. A second PCR, run for 7 to 11 cycles, used a sample-barcoded 5' primer plus a J-beta primer mix. TCRdb processed the 5' RACE reads anew with MiXCR; each CDR3 protein has one entry. The sample holds about 1,500,000 distinct CDR3 sequences, 25% to 30% seen once. This TCR was recovered from a woman under 40 in good health. Sequencing was carried out using blood.

CDR3 in DNA: TGTGCCAGCAGTTATGGAGGAGGGGGCCGAGGGGCCAACGTCCTGACTTTC. Translating gives CASSYGGGGRGANVLTF. This chain connects TRBV6-2 or TRBV6-3 to TRBJ2-6, with D possibly being TRBD1 (7 bases). There are 17 residues in the CDR3. CDR1 is MNHEY, CDR2 SVGEGT, per germline. Trimming took off 3 bases at V and 4 bases at J, with 16 bases between the two ends.